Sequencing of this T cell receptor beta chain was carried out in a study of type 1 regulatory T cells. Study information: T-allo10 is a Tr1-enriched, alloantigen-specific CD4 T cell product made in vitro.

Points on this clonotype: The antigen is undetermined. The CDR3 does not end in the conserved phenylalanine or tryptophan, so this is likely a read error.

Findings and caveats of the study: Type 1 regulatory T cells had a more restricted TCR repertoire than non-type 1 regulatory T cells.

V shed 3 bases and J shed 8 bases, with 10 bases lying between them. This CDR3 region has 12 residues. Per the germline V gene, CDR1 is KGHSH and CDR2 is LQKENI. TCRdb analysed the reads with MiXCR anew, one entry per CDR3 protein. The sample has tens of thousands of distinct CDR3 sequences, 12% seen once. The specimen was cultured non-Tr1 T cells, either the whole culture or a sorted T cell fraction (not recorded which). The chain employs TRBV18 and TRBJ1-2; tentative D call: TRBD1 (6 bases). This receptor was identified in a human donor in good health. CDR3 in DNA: TGTGCCAGCTCACCGGGGACAAGCGGCTACACCCTC. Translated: CASSPGTSGYTL.